This TCR beta chain was identified in a study of T-cell reconstitution after alpha-beta-depleted transplantation in children. Germline lookup yields CDR1 SGHRS and CDR2 YFSETQ. V lost 1 base and J lost 7, with 12 bases in between. The CDR3 is made up of 13 amino acids. A TCRbeta library incorporating unique molecular identifiers was prepared. Each CDR3 protein is one row after TCRdb ran MiXCR on the PCR reads. The top ten hold less than 5% of the sample, which has about 600,000 distinct CDR3 sequences, 8% to 11% seen once. The sequence was obtained from a human donor who donated a stem cell graft to a child with acute myeloid leukemia. J is TRBJ2-7 and V is TRBV5-1; D tentatively fits TRBD1 or TRBD2 (6 bases each). Specimen: PBMCs from the stem cell graft donor, collected from the stem cell graft. In DNA, the CDR3 is TGCGCCAGCAGCTTGCCGGGGGCGGGGGAGCAGTACTTC. This translates into CASSLPGAGEQYF.